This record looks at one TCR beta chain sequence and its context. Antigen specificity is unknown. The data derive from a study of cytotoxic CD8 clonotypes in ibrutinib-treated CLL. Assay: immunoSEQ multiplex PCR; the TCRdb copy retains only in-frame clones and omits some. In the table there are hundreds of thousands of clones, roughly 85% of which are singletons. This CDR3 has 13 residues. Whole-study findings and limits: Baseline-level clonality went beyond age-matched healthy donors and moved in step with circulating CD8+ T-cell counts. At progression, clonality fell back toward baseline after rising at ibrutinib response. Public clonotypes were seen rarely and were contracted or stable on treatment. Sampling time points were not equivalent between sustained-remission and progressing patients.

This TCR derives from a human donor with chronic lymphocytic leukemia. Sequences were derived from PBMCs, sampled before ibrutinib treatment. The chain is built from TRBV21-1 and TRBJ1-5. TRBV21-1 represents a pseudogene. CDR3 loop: CASIGGAHQPQHF. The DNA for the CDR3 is TGTGCCAGCATAGGGGGGGCGCATCAGCCCCAGCATTTT.